Listed below are T cell receptor beta chains from one sample, sequenced in a study of blood T cell repertoires in COVID-19. The table came from immunoSEQ multiplex PCR; TCRdb's copy has only in-frame clones and leaves some out. The sample records 80,000 to 95,000 clones, 75% to 85% being singletons. Sequences were obtained from peripheral blood. The source of these receptors is a man aged 80 or over with COVID-19, enrolled during active disease. CDR3s include the opening cysteine and the closing phenylalanine or tryptophan. The D gene is left open where the match is weak. Not all rows give a size; the values are once, few, many and, for expanded clones, a class.

>TRBD2|TRBV30|NA|TRBJ2-1
CAWSDEREAQYNEQFF
TGTGCCTGGAGCGACGAACGGGAGGCCCAGTACAATGAGCAGTTCTTC
>TRBD1|TRBV7-3|NA|TRBJ2-6
CASSPQTGSSLSGANVLTF
TGTGCCAGCAGCCCTCAGACAGGGAGCTCCCTCTCTGGGGCCAACGTCCTGACTTTC
>TRBD2|TRBV11-2|NA|TRBJ2-3
CASSFGRSGGGTDTQYF
TGTGCCAGCAGCTTTGGGCGGTCGGGGGGAGGCACAGATACGCAGTATTTT
>TRBD2|TRBV7-2|NA|TRBJ2-3
CASSLDGLAGRTDTQYF
TGTGCCAGCAGCTTAGATGGCCTAGCGGGCCGCACAGATACGCAGTATTTT
>TRBD1|TRBV7-9|many|TRBJ1-1
CASSPPTGGLTEAFF
TGTGCCAGCAGCCCTCCGACAGGGGGCTTGACTGAAGCTTTCTTT
>TRBD2|TRBV10-3|NA|TRBJ2-2
CAISEIAGGPYTGELFF
TGTGCCATCAGTGAAATAGCGGGGGGGCCGTACACCGGGGAGCTGTTTTTT
>NA|TRBV29-1|once|TRBJ2-1
CSVGHGEQFF
TGCAGCGTTGGACACGGTGAGCAGTTCTTC
>NA|TRBV7-3|NA|TRBJ2-1
CASSFEPTGHNEQFF
TGTGCCAGCAGCTTCGAACCGACTGGTCACAATGAGCAGTTCTTC
>TRBD2|TRBV28|once|TRBJ2-3
CASSLRQLLAGVSDTQYF
TGTGCCAGCAGTTTACGTCAGCTGTTAGCGGGAGTGTCAGATACGCAGTATTTT
>NA|TRBV9|NA|TRBJ2-1
CASSVGGTSYNEQFF
TGTGCCAGCAGCGTAGGCGGGACTTCATACAATGAGCAGTTCTTC
>NA|TRBV11-3|NA|TRBJ2-1
CASSLGTVSYNEQFF
TGTGCCAGCAGCTTAGGGACTGTCTCCTACAATGAGCAGTTCTTC
>NA|TRBV12-3/TRBV12-4|NA|TRBJ2-5
CASSVRSETQYF
TGTGCCAGCAGTGTCAGGTCGGAGACCCAGTACTTC
>NA|TRBV30|NA|TRBJ1-1
CAWSVQPATTGTEAFF
TGTGCCTGGAGTGTACAGCCTGCCACTACGGGGACTGAAGCTTTCTTT
>NA|TRBV30|NA|TRBJ2-1
CAWSVGAWNEQFF
TGTGCCTGGAGTGTGGGCGCCTGGAATGAGCAGTTCTTC
>NA|TRBV9|NA|TRBJ1-2
CASSVGVGGAYGYTF
TGTGCCAGCAGCGTAGGGGTAGGGGGTGCCTATGGCTACACCTTC
>NA|TRBV29-1|NA|TRBJ2-1
CSVEGKGDEQFF
TGCAGCGTTGAGGGAAAGGGAGATGAGCAGTTCTTC